This T cell receptor (beta chain) was found in a study of cytomegalovirus exposure and HLA in healthy donors. This PCR relied on a set of 60 Vbeta primers and 13 Jbeta primers. Generated by immunoSEQ multiplex PCR, the TCRdb table keeps only in-frame clones and is missing some. Of around 150,000 clones listed, roughly 75% are singletons. The junction had 6 bases not matched to a gene; V was cut back by 4 bases and J by 5 bases. The germline V gene has CDR1 LGHNA and CDR2 YSLEER. The CDR3 consists of 15 residues. This receptor was taken from a man in his thirties or forties in good health. The sample consisted of PBMCs. This rearrangement joins TRBV4-3 to TRBJ2-7; TRBD2 aligns across 12 bases. Here the CDR3 reads CASSLSTSGRDEQYF. As DNA, the CDR3 is TGCGCCAGCAGCCTTTCGACTAGCGGGAGAGACGAGCAGTACTTC.